Following are 20 T cell receptor beta chains from one sample sequenced in a study of cytomegalovirus exposure and HLA in healthy donors. 13 Jbeta primers and 60 Vbeta primers were used for the PCR. Using immunoSEQ multiplex PCR, the repertoire was profiled, and TCRdb retains in-frame clones only, with some absent. The sample lists around 130,000 clones; 65% to 80% were seen once. Input material: PBMCs. These receptors were taken from a woman aged 25 to 39 in good health and CMV-seronegative.

This rearrangement joins TRBV6-1 to TRBJ1-4; the match to TRBD1 covers 9 bases. Germline V lookup: CDR1 MNHNS, CDR2 SASEGT. This CDR3 spans 15 amino acids. The V gene end was trimmed by 5 bases and the J gene end by 6 bases; junction bases not matched to a gene: 7. The CDR3 loop is CASSLTWTGDEKLFF. CDR3 bases: TGTGCCAGCAGTCTCACGTGGACAGGGGATGAAAAACTGTTTTTT.

The genes are TRBV18 and TRBJ2-7, with TRBD1 matching 8 bases. Germline V gene data show CDR1 as KGHSH and CDR2 as LQKENI. V shed 5 bases and J 1 base; nucleotides not matched to a gene: 7. This CDR3 is 15 amino acids long. The CDR3 region has the DNA TGTGCCAGCTCAACTGGGACAGGATCATCCTACGAGCAGTACTTC. Translation: CASSTGTGSSYEQYF.

This clone has a handful of counts. The chain's CDR3 is CASSQTGADRGELFF. The DNA of the CDR3 is TGTGCCAGCAGTCAAACAGGGGCGGACCGCGGGGAGCTGTTTTTT. The gene calls are TRBV6-6 and TRBJ2-2, with 7 nucleotides matching TRBD1. This CDR3 spans 15 amino acids. Germline CDR1 is MNHNY and CDR2 is SVGAGI (reference sequence). With 5 bases clipped from V and 7 bases from J, the junction kept 10 bases outside the gene matches.

The V gene is TRBV28, the J gene TRBJ2-1; D is possibly TRBD1 (5 bases). Trimming left V 3 bases short and J 5 bases short, with 11 bases between. CDR3 length: 14 residues. CDR1 is MDHEN, CDR2 SYDVKM, per germline. The CDR3: CASSLSKGDNEQFF. The CDR3 nucleotides are TGTGCCAGCAGTTTGTCAAAAGGGGACAATGAGCAGTTCTTC.

The chain is built from TRBV5-5 and TRBJ2-1, with D possibly matching TRBD2 (7 bases). Germline-derived CDR1 and CDR2 are SGHKS and YYEKEE (reference sequence). CDR3 length: 13 residues. Trimming stripped 0 bases from V and 9 bases from J, with 10 bases between. The CDR3 region has the DNA TGTGCCAGCAGCTTGGACAGGGAGGGTGAGCAGTTCTTC. Encoded protein: CASSLDREGEQFF.

The chain has TRBV5-1 and TRBJ2-3; TRBD2 aligns across 7 bases. The V and J ends lost 2 bases and 2 bases, in that order; junction bases with no gene match: 5. The CDR3 runs 15 residues. Germline V gene sequence: CDR1 SGHRS, CDR2 YFSETQ. CDR3 nucleotides: TGCGCCAGCAGCTTAACTAGCGAAGACACAGATACGCAGTATTTT. Translating it yields CASSLTSEDTDTQYF.

This clone was seen a few times. The chain uses TRBV21-1 and TRBJ2-7; TRBD2 was called by the table and not checked on the DNA. TRBV21-1 is assigned pseudogene status. The CDR3 is 16 amino acids. DNA for the CDR3: TGTGCCAGCAGCAAATCGGGGCGGGAAGGCGGGTCCGAGCAGTACTTC. The encoded protein is CASSKSGREGGSEQYF.

The chain links TRBV6-1 to TRBJ2-7; TRBD1 matches 10 bases. Looked up from germline, CDR1 is MNHNS and CDR2 is SASEGT. Unmatched junction bases numbered 5, after V lost 1 base and J lost 5 bases. The CDR3 length is 15 residues. CDR3 protein: CASSEETGGPHEQYV. The CDR3 coding sequence is TGTGCCAGCAGTGAAGAGACAGGGGGCCCCCACGAGCAGTACGTC.

The chain is built from TRBV27 and TRBJ1-1; D not certain. This CDR3 has 13 residues. Germline values: CDR1 MNHEY, CDR2 SMNVEV (reference sequence). V lost 10 bases to trimming and J lost 0 bases, with 12 bases between them. The CDR3 sequence: CATQGGMNTEAFF. The CDR3 region has the DNA TGTGCCACCCAAGGAGGGATGAACACTGAAGCTTTCTTT.

The chain is built from TRBV11-2 and TRBJ1-4; D ambiguous. The CDR3 is 13 residues long. Trimming shortened V by 3 bases and J by 4 bases, and 6 bases separated the two germline ends. The germline V gene encodes CDR1 SGHAT and CDR2 FQNNGV. CDR3 bases: TGTGCCAGCAGCTTGCGGTTTAATGAAAAACTGTTTTTT. The encoded protein is CASSLRFNEKLFF.

In DNA, the CDR3 is TGTGCCAGCAGTACGGAGACTAGCGGGGCCTACGAGCAGTACTTC. Translated: CASSTETSGAYEQYF. The genes are TRBV6-1 and TRBJ2-7, with 11 bases identical to TRBD2. Germline CDR1 and CDR2: MNHNS and SASEGT. Germline trimming cut 5 bases from V and 2 bases from J; bases unmatched to any gene: 5. The CDR3 runs to 15 residues.

The chain links TRBV10-1 to TRBJ2-3; tentative D call: TRBD1 (5 bases). Germline V gene data show CDR1 as WNHNN and CDR2 as SYGVQD (reference sequence). Trimming shortened V by 6 bases and J by 8 bases, and 12 bases separated the two germline ends. The CDR3 extends over 12 amino acids. CDR3 DNA: TGCGCCAGCAGCCCCCAGGGCGGTACGCAGTATTTT. It translates to CASSPQGGTQYF.

The chain has TRBV27 and TRBJ1-1; possibly TRBD1 for D (6 bases). V lost 3 bases and J lost 5, with 19 bases in between. The length of the CDR3 is 16 residues. CDR1 MNHEY and CDR2 SMNVEV come from the germline V gene (reference sequence). The DNA for the CDR3 is TGTGCCAGCAGTTTCTCGTTGCAGGGGCGGGGGACTGAAGCTTTCTTT. Its translation is CASSFSLQGRGTEAFF.

This chain connects TRBV5-1 to TRBJ2-5; the match to TRBD2 covers 9 bases. Per germline, CDR1 SGHRS and CDR2 YFSETQ. V was clipped by 4 bases and J by 5 bases; unmatched bases: 12. This CDR3 is built from 16 residues. Here the CDR3 reads CASSPNAGGPGETQYF. DNA for the CDR3: TGCGCCAGCAGCCCGAACGCGGGAGGGCCGGGGGAGACCCAGTACTTC. The full variable domain, completed using reference TRBV5-1 and TRBJ2-5, is KAGVTQTPRYLIKTRGQQVTLSCSPISGHRSVSWYQQTPGQGLQFLFEYFSETQRNKGNFPGRFSGRQFSNSRSEMNVSTLELGDSALYLCASSPNAGGPGETQYFGPGTRLLVL.

The rearrangement links TRBV9 to TRBJ2-5, with 7 bases lining up with TRBD1. The germline CDR1 and CDR2 sequences are SGDLS and YYNGEE. Losses at the gene ends were 3 bases for V and 4 bases for J; bases not matched to a gene: 9. The CDR3 runs to 15 residues. The CDR3 loop is CASSGVGTGVETQYF. Written as DNA, the CDR3 is TGTGCCAGCAGCGGGGTGGGAACAGGGGTAGAGACCCAGTACTTC.

This clone was counted a few times. The V call is TRBV27, the J call TRBJ1-1; a weak D match, TRBD1 (6 bases). With 6 bases removed from V and 0 bases from J, the gap between germline ends came to 17 bases. This CDR3 spans 16 amino acids. The germline V gene has CDR1 MNHEY and CDR2 SMNVEV (reference sequence). In DNA form, the CDR3 reads TGTGCCAGCAGCCTGAGGGGGGGGATAATGAACACTGAAGCTTTCTTT. Protein sequence: CASSLRGGIMNTEAFF.

This chain uses TRBV2 with TRBJ1-1, with 8 bases aligning to TRBD1. Per germline, CDR1 SNHLY and CDR2 FYNNEI. The CDR3 consists of 13 residues. Losses at the gene ends were 6 bases for V and 2 bases for J; bases not matched to a gene: 2. CDR3 residues: CASRAGGNTEAFF. CDR3 nucleotide sequence: TGTGCCAGCAGGGCAGGGGGCAACACTGAAGCTTTCTTT. Filled out from reference TRBV2 and TRBJ1-1, the complete variable domain reads EPEVTQTPSHQVTQMGQEVILRCVPISNHLYFYWYRQILGQKVEFLVSFYNNEISEKSEIFDDQFSVERPDGSNFTLKIRSTKLEDSAMYFCASRAGGNTEAFFGQGTRLTVV.

The CDR3 DNA reads TGCGCCAGCAGCCACAGGGGCCCAGCTGAGCAGTTCTTC. Translation gives CASSHRGPAEQFF. V gene TRBV4-1 combines with J gene TRBJ2-1, with TRBD1 as a possible D gene (6 bases). The germline V and J ends were trimmed by 3 bases and 9 bases, with 12 bases remaining between them. The CDR3 has 13 amino acids. Germline V lookup: CDR1 MGHRA, CDR2 YSYEKL.

This clone came up a few times. V and J are TRBV18 and TRBJ1-2; unclear D gene. The CDR3 has 19 amino acids. The germline V gene has CDR1 KGHSH and CDR2 LQKENI. V lost 0 bases to trimming and J lost 7 bases, with 27 bases between them. The CDR3: CASSPPISGNVVGLGGYTF. CDR3 in DNA: TGTGCCAGCTCACCACCGATCTCGGGGAACGTAGTTGGTCTAGGTGGCTACACCTTC.

The gene calls are TRBV21-1 and TRBJ1-5. TRBV21-1 is a pseudogene locus. The CDR3 contains 16 residues. The CDR3 DNA sequence: TGTGCCAGCAGCAAAGCCCGGGAAGTCGGGGATCAGCCCCAGCATTTT. As protein: CASSKAREVGDQPQHF.